Listed below are T cell receptor beta chains from one sample, sequenced in a study of blood T cell repertoires in COVID-19. Clones were read by immunoSEQ multiplex PCR, and TCRdb kept only the in-frame ones, dropping some. The sample holds 250,000 to 300,000 clones, roughly 86% seen once. The sample comprised peripheral blood. The receptors stem from a woman in her 30s with COVID-19, enrolled during active disease. Each CDR3 is given with its conserved first and last residue. The D gene is left open where the match is weak. A row's size may be missing; if present it is once, few, many or a size class.

TRBV5-5,NA,NA,TRBJ2-7,TGTGCCAGCAGCTTCGTGGGGCAGGGGAACTACGAGCAGTACTTC,CASSFVGQGNYEQYF
TRBV5-1,once,NA,TRBJ1-1,TGCGCCAGCAGCTTGGGGGGCGCCGGGAACACTGAAGCTTTCTTT,CASSLGGAGNTEAFF
TRBV5-4,NA,TRBD2,TRBJ2-1,TGTGCCAGCAGCTTCTCAGCGGGGGCCTCTTCCAATGAGCAGTTCTTC,CASSFSAGASSNEQFF
TRBV19,NA,TRBD1,TRBJ1-5,TGTGCCAGTAGTATAGACGGGACAGTAATCAATCAGCCCCAGCATTTT,CASSIDGTVINQPQHF
TRBV24-1,NA,NA,TRBJ2-2,TGTGCCACCAGTGAATCAGGGAACACCGGGGAGCTGTTTTTT,CATSESGNTGELFF
TRBV2,NA,NA,TRBJ1-2,TGTGCCAGCAGGCCGCACACCCCGAGCGAAGGCTACACCTTC,CASRPHTPSEGYTF
TRBV11-3,NA,NA,TRBJ2-3,TGTGCCAGCAGCTTAGGCGGCGGGGTCACAGATACGCAGTATTTT,CASSLGGGVTDTQYF
TRBV7-7,NA,TRBD1,TRBJ1-4,TGTGCCAGCAGCCCCGACAGGGGCCGCGCGGAAAAACTGTTTTTT,CASSPDRGRAEKLFF
TRBV19,NA,TRBD2,TRBJ2-1,TGTGCCAGCCGTCACGGGACTAGCGGTTACAATGAGCAGTTCTTC,CASRHGTSGYNEQFF
TRBV30,NA,NA,TRBJ2-2,TGTGCCTGGAGGAAGCAGGGGCGTTACACCGGGGAGCTGTTTTTT,CAWRKQGRYTGELFF
TRBV29-1,once,TRBD1,TRBJ2-2,TGCAGCGCTGAGGGCTTTCCCGACAGGGGGTTCGGGGAGCTGTTTTTT,CSAEGFPDRGFGELFF
TRBV12-3/TRBV12-4,NA,NA,TRBJ1-1,TGTGCCAGCAGTCCTTATTCCGGGACAGAAGCTTTCTTT,CASSPYSGTEAFF
TRBV28,NA,NA,TRBJ2-4,TGTGCCAGCAGTTTCACGGCTTCGGGAAACATTCAGTACTTC,CASSFTASGNIQYF
TRBV9,once,NA,TRBJ2-7,TGTGCCAGCAGCGTAGGAACTCTAGCCTCCTACGAGCAGTACTTC,CASSVGTLASYEQYF
TRBV5-1,NA,NA,TRBJ2-6,TGCGCCAGCAGCCTTTGGGGCGGGGCCAACGTCCTGACTTTC,CASSLWGGANVLTF
TRBV7-7,NA,NA,TRBJ1-2,TGTGCCAGCAGCCCCAAGAGGAGGGTCTATGGCTACACCTTC,CASSPKRRVYGYTF
TRBV6-5,NA,NA,TRBJ1-2,TGTGCCAGCAGCTTAACTGAGGACTATGGCTACACCTTC,CASSLTEDYGYTF
TRBV7-7,NA,TRBD2,TRBJ2-5,TGTGCCAGCAGCTTGACGACTAGCGGGGGCCAAGAGACCCAGTACTTC,CASSLTTSGGQETQYF
TRBV11-2,few,NA,TRBJ1-1,TGTGCCAGCGATAGAGGGTTGGGCACTGAAGCTTTCTTT,CASDRGLGTEAFF
TRBV7-8,NA,NA,TRBJ2-5,TGTGCCAGCAGCTTAGAAAGGGTAGGAGGAGAGACCCAGTACTTC,CASSLERVGGETQYF
TRBV27,NA,TRBD2,TRBJ2-7,TGTGCCAGCAGTTTAACCGGGACTAGCGGGGCCTATCCCCTCGAGCAGTACTTC,CASSLTGTSGAYPLEQYF
TRBV6-1,NA,NA,TRBJ2-2,TGTGCCAGCAGTGAGATAGAGAGAACCGGGGAGCTGTTTTTT,CASSEIERTGELFF